These 5 T cell receptor beta chains share one sample of origin, sequenced in a study of blood T cell repertoires in COVID-19. TCRdb keeps only in-frame clones here, not all; method: immunoSEQ multiplex PCR. The profile shows roughly 300,000 clones, around 82% of them singletons. Sequencing was carried out using peripheral blood. These receptors all stem from a woman in her 50s with acute or convalescent COVID-19.

The chain joins TRBV12-5 to TRBJ1-3; 8 positions agree with TRBD1. Germline values: CDR1 LGHNT, CDR2 FRNRAP. The ends lost 3 bases at V and 0 bases at J; junction bases unmatched: 10. CDR3 size: 18 residues. The CDR3 coding sequence is TGTGCTAGTGGTTTAAGGACAGGGCTGGAGAGCTCTGGAAACACCATATATTTT. This gives the protein CASGLRTGLESSGNTIYF.

This sequence joins TRBV18 and TRBJ1-2; 7 nucleotides align to TRBD1. The CDR3 spans 15 residues. Per the germline V gene, CDR1 is KGHSH and CDR2 is LQKENI. The ends lost 2 bases at V and 6 bases at J; junction bases unmatched: 9. CDR3 coding DNA: TGTGCCAGCTCACCAGGGGTACAGGGGCGAGATGGCTACACCTTC. Its protein is CASSPGVQGRDGYTF.

The chain is built from TRBV6-5 and TRBJ1-1; D remains ambiguous. Germline V gene lookup returns CDR1 MNHEY and CDR2 SVGAGI. V was trimmed by 0 bases and J by 2 bases, leaving 10 bases between them. The CDR3 runs to 15 residues. CDR3 DNA sequence: TGTGCCAGCAGTTACTCAGCCATGGTTAACACTGAAGCTTTCTTT. Translating gives CASSYSAMVNTEAFF.

There are a few counts of this clone. V usage is TRBV9 and J usage is TRBJ2-7; the D is unclear. This CDR3 has 15 amino acids. From germline, CDR1 is SGDLS and CDR2 YYNGEE. The V end lost 0 bases, the J end lost 2 bases, and 12 bases lay between the germline ends. The CDR3 sequence is CASSVAPGTPYEQYF. The CDR3, as DNA: TGTGCCAGCAGCGTAGCCCCAGGCACCCCCTACGAGCAGTACTTC. Full variable domain (missing parts from reference TRBV9 and TRBJ2-7): DSGVTQTPKHLITATGQRVTLRCSPRSGDLSVYWYQQSLDQGLQFLIQYYNGEERAKGNILERFSAQQFPDLHSELNLSSLELGDSALYFCASSVAPGTPYEQYFGPGTRLTVT.

V usage is TRBV2 and J usage is TRBJ1-5; perhaps TRBD1 as D (5 bases). The V end was cut by 5 bases, the J end by 6 bases, with 14 bases between. CDR3 size: 14 residues. The germline CDR1 and CDR2 sequences are SNHLY and FYNNEI. CDR3 sequence: CASSRQGLPQPQHF. The CDR3 bases are TGTGCCAGCAGTCGGCAGGGCCTGCCTCAGCCCCAGCATTTT.